Sequencing of this T cell receptor beta chain was carried out in a study of beta chain features in type 1 diabetes. The overall study: When patients were set against healthy donors, age, gender and cell yields were similar. Study observations and caveats: Significant though moderate, a shortening of TCRB CDR3s appeared in all four CD4+ subsets of Type 1 diabetes patients.

Turning to this clone: Its antigen is as yet unknown.

Expressed TCRB transcripts got sequenced, as all isolated RNA was reverse transcribed. Method: immunoSEQ multiplex PCR; TCRdb's copy keeps in-frame clones and lacks some. The sample includes 250,000 to 300,000 clones, 13% to 15% seen only once; the top ten take 0.015% to 0.02%. With 5 bases clipped from V and 6 bases from J, the junction kept 4 bases outside the gene matches. Germline CDR1 is PRHDT and CDR2 is FYEKMQ (reference sequence). The CDR3 totals 14 residues. What was sequenced was naive CD4+ T cells from blood. The V call is TRBV13, the J call TRBJ2-5; TRBD2 agrees at 12 bases. This sequence was found in a man aged 30-40 years with type 1 diabetes. DNA of the CDR3: TGTGCCAGCAGCCGGACTAGCGGGAAACAGACCCAGTACTTC. It specifies CASSRTSGKQTQYF.